The 26 T cell receptor beta chains in this list originate from one sample, sequenced in a study of cytomegalovirus exposure and HLA in healthy donors (dated by TCRdb to 2016 to 2017). Library construction relied on the immunoSEQ multiplex PCR assay. A mixture of 60 forward primers for TCR Vbeta segments and 13 reverse primers for TCR Jbeta segments was used in the multiplex PCR. As stored in TCRdb, this immuneACCESS dataset retains in-frame rearrangements with V and J assigned. A fraction of the clones does not appear; measured against another copy, unresolved V genes explain less than half of the discrepancy, and the remainder lacks a known reason. The table of this sample itemizes around 100,000 clones. Approximately 3.5% of the sample is in the top ten clones. The sequenced sample consisted of PBMCs. These receptors were obtained from a man aged 35-49 years in good health and CMV-seronegative.

The chain links TRBV29-1 to TRBJ2-5; D may be TRBD2 (5 bases). There are 12 residues in the CDR3. V lost 3 bases and J 2 bases, leaving 7 bases between the germline ends. Germline loops: CDR1 SQVTM, CDR2 ANQGSEA. The CDR3 DNA reads as TGCAGCGTTGACCTAGCACAAGAGACCCAGTACTTC. Residues: CSVDLAQETQYF.

The chain combines TRBV18 with TRBJ2-5; possibly TRBD1 for D (6 bases). Germline loops: CDR1 KGHSH, CDR2 LQKENI. The CDR3 is 15 residues long. Trimming pared 6 bases from V and 2 bases from J, leaving 16 bases between. CDR3 DNA sequence: TGTGCCAGCTCGTCTAAAACCGGGACACAAGAGACCCAGTACTTC. Protein sequence: CASSSKTGTQETQYF.

This sequence joins TRBV6-4 and TRBJ1-5, with 8 positions matching TRBD1. Germline CDR1 MRHNA, CDR2 SNTAGT. V shed 7 bases, J shed 2 bases, and the junction held 7 bases outside the gene matches. The CDR3 loop spans 15 amino acids. The CDR3: CASNPDRDCNQPQHF. The CDR3 bases are TGTGCCAGCAACCCGGACAGGGATTGCAATCAGCCCCAGCATTTT.

The rearrangement links TRBV5-1 to TRBJ2-5; TRBD2 matches 14 bases. The germline gives CDR1 SGHRS, CDR2 YFSETQ. The CDR3 is 15 residues long. V trimming: 4 bases; J trimming: 4 bases; junction bases outside the gene matches: 3. The CDR3 spells CASSTGTSGRETQYF. For the CDR3, the DNA is TGCGCCAGCAGCACAGGGACTAGCGGGAGAGAGACCCAGTACTTC.

This rearrangement joins TRBV6-1 to TRBJ2-1; 7 bases line up with TRBD1. The CDR3 contains 12 residues. Germline trimming cut 6 bases from V and 7 bases from J; bases unmatched to any gene: 3. Germline values: CDR1 MNHNS, CDR2 SASEGT. The chain's CDR3 is CASRQGRNEQFF. CDR3 coding DNA: TGTGCCAGCAGACAGGGGAGAAATGAGCAGTTCTTC.

This rearrangement joins TRBV2 to TRBJ2-3, with 8 bases aligning to TRBD2. V dropped 5 bases and J dropped 6; count of bases not matched to a gene: 7. The CDR3 has 14 residues. The germline gives CDR1 SNHLY, CDR2 FYNNEI. CDR3: CASSRSSGFDTQYF. CDR3 coding DNA: TGTGCCAGCAGTCGTTCTAGCGGGTTCGATACGCAGTATTTT.

About this clone itself: The junction departs from the called germline gene at one end, perhaps through a read error. The chain carries TRBV7-2 and TRBJ2-6; perhaps TRBD1 as D (5 bases). In germline, CDR1 is SGHTA, CDR2 FQGNSA. The length of the CDR3 is 15 residues. The CDR3, as DNA: TGTGCCAGCAGCTTACACCCCTCTGGGGCCAACGTCCCGACTTTC. Amino acid sequence: CASSLHPSGANVPTF.

V gene TRBV4-1 combines with J gene TRBJ1-2, with TRBD1 identical over 9 bases. Germline CDR1 is MGHRA and CDR2 is YSYEKL. The CDR3 totals 14 residues. V was pared by 2 bases and J by 6 bases, with 4 bases of the junction left unmatched. Here the CDR3 DNA reads TGCGCCAGCAGCCAAAACAGGGGGCGTCATGGCTACACCTTC. Translation gives CASSQNRGRHGYTF.

This chain uses TRBV28 with TRBJ2-7; 8 nucleotides line up with TRBD1. The junction had 12 bases not matched to a gene; V was cut back by 6 bases and J by 5 bases. The length of the CDR3 is 15 residues. Germline-derived CDR1 and CDR2 are MDHEN and SYDVKM. The CDR3 DNA reads TGTGCCAGCAGCCAATCCTCGACAGGGGTGGACGAGCAGTACTTC. It yields the protein CASSQSSTGVDEQYF.

The gene calls are TRBV11-2 and TRBJ2-1, with D possibly matching TRBD1 (6 bases). Germline CDR1 and CDR2: SGHAT and FQNNGV. The CDR3 is made up of 16 amino acids. Trimming stripped 4 bases from V and 9 bases from J, with 22 bases between. CDR3: CASSSKPGQSWGEQFF. CDR3 nucleotide sequence: TGTGCCAGCAGCTCGAAACCGGGACAAAGCTGGGGTGAGCAGTTCTTC.

The chain links TRBV7-2 to TRBJ2-5; no clear D. V gave up 1 base and J gave up 1 base, with 7 bases separating them. The germline V gene has CDR1 SGHTA and CDR2 FQGNSA. This CDR3 is built from 14 residues. The CDR3, as DNA: TGTGCCAGCAGCTTAGTGGCAAGCCAAGAGACCCAGTACTTC. Its protein is CASSLVASQETQYF.

The CDR3 region is CASSLDSSNQPQHF. Written as DNA, the CDR3 is TGCGCCAGCAGCTTGGACAGCAGCAATCAGCCCCAGCATTTT. The chain combines TRBV5-1 with TRBJ1-5; D unclear. In germline, CDR1 is SGHRS, CDR2 YFSETQ. There are 14 residues in the CDR3. V dropped 0 bases and J dropped 1 base, with 5 bases sitting between them.

The chain combines TRBV4-2 with TRBJ2-3, with D tentatively TRBD2 (5 bases). The CDR3 sequence is 14 residues long. V shed 1 base and J shed 5 bases, with 10 bases lying between them. Germline values: CDR1 LGHNA, CDR2 YNFKEQ. CDR3 protein: CASSQVRAVDTQYF. The CDR3, as DNA: TGTGCCAGCAGCCAAGTCCGAGCGGTAGATACGCAGTATTTT.

The rearrangement links TRBV6-1 to TRBJ1-1; tentatively, D is TRBD1 (5 bases). The CDR3 extends over 12 amino acids. CDR1 and CDR2 from the germline V gene are MNHNS and SASEGT. The V gene lost 8 bases and the J gene lost 4 bases, with 11 bases spanning the gap. The CDR3 coding sequence is TGTGCCAGCCGGGGGATAGGCACTGAAGCTTTCTTT. It yields the protein CASRGIGTEAFF.

The rearrangement joins TRBV7-9 to TRBJ2-7, with 7 positions matching TRBD1. V dropped 3 bases and J dropped 3; count of bases not matched to a gene: 11. This CDR3 comprises 16 residues. CDR1 and CDR2 from the germline V gene are SEHNR and FQNEAQ (reference sequence). CDR3 protein: CASSFGDRREIYEQYF. In nucleotides, the CDR3 is TGTGCCAGCAGCTTTGGGGACAGACGAGAGATCTACGAGCAGTACTTC.

CDR3 nucleotide sequence: TGCGCCAGCAGCCAAGACGGGGTTCCGGGGTGGCAGTTCTTC. Translating gives CASSQDGVPGWQFF. The V and J genes are TRBV4-1 and TRBJ2-1; TRBD2 might be the D (5 bases). Between the trimmed V and J ends, which lost 0 bases and 12 bases, there was a span of 15 bases. The CDR3 is made up of 14 amino acids. The V gene's germline CDR1 is MGHRA and CDR2 YSYEKL.

The chain employs TRBV6-1 and TRBJ1-3; a possible D gene is TRBD1 (6 bases). The CDR3 consists of 14 residues. CDR1 and CDR2 from the germline V gene are MNHNS and SASEGT. Trimming removed 4 bases from V and 7 bases from J, with 14 bases in between. The CDR3 nucleotides read TGTGCCAGCAGTGTAGAACAGGGTTCGAACACCATATATTTT. Amino acids: CASSVEQGSNTIYF.

The J gene is TRBJ1-4, the V gene TRBV27; 7 bases map to TRBD1. In germline, CDR1 is MNHEY, CDR2 SMNVEV (reference sequence). The V and J ends lost 3 bases and 5 bases, in that order; junction bases with no gene match: 12. The CDR3 consists of 17 residues. The chain's CDR3 is CASSFALSTGKNEKLFF. For the CDR3, the DNA is TGTGCCAGCAGTTTCGCCCTTTCGACAGGGAAGAATGAAAAACTGTTTTTT.

The chain is built from TRBV5-4 and TRBJ1-6; TRBD1 agrees at 9 bases. This CDR3 spans 16 amino acids. The junction had 10 bases not matched to a gene; V was cut back by 5 bases and J by 7 bases. Germline V lookup: CDR1 SGHNT, CDR2 YYREEE (reference sequence). CDR3 in DNA: TGTGCCAGCAGTTCACAGGGGGCGCGGCCGAATTCACCCCTCCACTTT. Its translation is CASSSQGARPNSPLHF.

J is TRBJ2-4 and V is TRBV29-1; a weak D match, TRBD1 (6 bases). CDR1 is SQVTM and CDR2 is ANQGSEA in the germline V gene. V was cut by 3 bases and J by 3 bases, with 9 bases left in between. CDR3 length: 13 residues. CDR3 loop: CSVEPGDKNIQYF. For the CDR3, the DNA is TGCAGCGTTGAGCCAGGGGACAAAAACATTCAGTACTTC.

The V and J genes are TRBV28 and TRBJ2-2; 10 nucleotides line up with TRBD2. CDR3 length equals 16 residues. The V gene end was trimmed by 7 bases and the J gene end by 4 bases; junction bases not matched to a gene: 9. Looked up from germline, CDR1 is MDHEN and CDR2 is SYDVKM. The CDR3 bases are TGTGCCAGCATCACTGGGGCTAGCGGGGGCACCGGGGAGCTGTTTTTT. Amino acids: CASITGASGGTGELFF.

This chain uses TRBV6-5 with TRBJ1-3, with 9 bases lining up with TRBD1. J lost 5 bases, V lost 5 bases, and 4 bases had no gene match. Germline-derived CDR1 and CDR2 are MNHEY and SVGAGI. CDR3 length: 14 residues. For the CDR3, the DNA is TGTGCCAGCAGTACAGGACAGGGGCGAAACACCATATATTTT. This gives the protein CASSTGQGRNTIYF.

The chain recombines TRBV4-2 with TRBJ1-2; 7 bases line up with TRBD1. Germline V CDR1 and CDR2: LGHNA, YNFKEQ. CDR3 length equals 15 residues. The junction had 5 bases not matched to a gene; V was cut back by 0 bases and J by 4 bases. CDR3 coding DNA: TGTGCCAGCAGCCAAGATAGGGGGCATAGCTATGGCTACACCTTC. Protein sequence: CASSQDRGHSYGYTF.

The chain is built from TRBV14 and TRBJ2-3, with 8 bases fitting TRBD2. The ends lost 3 bases at V and 4 bases at J; junction bases unmatched: 12. Germline V CDR1 and CDR2: SGHDN, FVKESK. CDR3 size: 17 residues. The CDR3 DNA follows: TGTGCCAGCAGCCAGAGACTACAGCGGCGGGGGGCAGATACGCAGTATTTT. It specifies CASSQRLQRRGADTQYF. Full variable domain (missing parts from reference TRBV14 and TRBJ2-3): EAGVTQFPSHSVIEKGQTVTLRCDPISGHDNLYWYRRVMGKEIKFLLHFVKESKQDESGMPNNRFLAERTGGTYSTLKVQPAELEDSGVYFCASSQRLQRRGADTQYFGPGTRLTVL.

CDR3 loop: CASSPKTSGNTIYF. Written as DNA, the CDR3 is TGTGCCAGTAGTCCGAAAACTTCTGGAAACACCATATATTTT. The chain couples TRBV19 to TRBJ1-3; D is undetermined. Germline-derived CDR1 and CDR2 are LNHDA and SQIVND (reference sequence). This CDR3 is built from 14 residues. V lost 5 bases to trimming and J lost 1 base, with 9 bases between them.

The chain employs TRBV7-9 and TRBJ2-7; maybe TRBD1 (6 bases). CDR3 size: 16 residues. CDR1 and CDR2 (germline): SEHNR, FQNEAQ (reference sequence). The V end was cut by 5 bases, the J end by 3 bases, with 20 bases between. This CDR3 is CASSPSDRSQFYEQYF. The CDR3 DNA reads TGTGCCAGCAGCCCGAGCGACAGGAGCCAGTTCTACGAGCAGTACTTC.